The entry below describes one T cell receptor beta chain. This entry comes from a study of blood T cell repertoires in COVID-19. Study overall: The analysed material was cDNA or gDNA that came from T cells, B-cell-depleted T cells, or PBMCs.

Germline CDR1 SNHLY, CDR2 FYNNEI. The length of the CDR3 is 13 residues. Trimming removed 8 bases at V and 1 base at J, with 11 bases between. Under the authors' procedure: Reference gene primer amplification in the assay estimated nucleated cell counts. Profiling relied on immunoSEQ multiplex PCR, and the TCRdb table lists in-frame clones only, not all of them. Clone size and the V and J calls come from that table; the DNA yielded D and trimming. The sample has about 370,000 clones, roughly 90% seen once. The source of this sequence is a woman aged 25 to 39 with COVID-19, enrolled during active disease. The material sequenced was peripheral blood. The rearrangement uses TRBV2 and TRBJ1-1; D is possibly TRBD1 (6 bases). In DNA, the CDR3 is TGTGCCAGCTCCGGGACACAGAACACTGAAGCTTTCTTT. Translated: CASSGTQNTEAFF.